There are a few counts of the clone carrying this T cell receptor (beta chain). Its antigen is unidentified. The whole isolated RNA underwent reverse transcription, so sequencing captured expressed TCRB transcripts. Using immunoSEQ multiplex PCR, the repertoire was profiled, and TCRdb retains in-frame clones only, with some absent. Altogether some 410,000 clones are present, roughly 13% being singletons, with the ten largest covering approximately 0.035%. This sample was included in a study of beta chain features in type 1 diabetes. Overall study findings and caveats: Naive, central memory and regulatory TCRB repertoires appeared more similar among patients than healthy donors. A pattern of fewer insertions and more deletions at VDJ junctions was seen in type 1 diabetes patients.

The germline V gene encodes CDR1 SQVTM and CDR2 ANQGSEA. The CDR3 spans 13 residues. V was clipped by 5 bases and J by 8 bases; unmatched bases: 8. The chain employs TRBV29-1 and TRBJ2-1; 8 nucleotides agree with TRBD1. The sequence came from a man aged 25 to 40 in good health. Sequencing used naive CD4+ T cells from blood. The CDR3 is CSVQGAGVYEQFF. The CDR3 DNA follows: TGCAGCGTTCAGGGGGCTGGTGTCTATGAGCAGTTCTTC.